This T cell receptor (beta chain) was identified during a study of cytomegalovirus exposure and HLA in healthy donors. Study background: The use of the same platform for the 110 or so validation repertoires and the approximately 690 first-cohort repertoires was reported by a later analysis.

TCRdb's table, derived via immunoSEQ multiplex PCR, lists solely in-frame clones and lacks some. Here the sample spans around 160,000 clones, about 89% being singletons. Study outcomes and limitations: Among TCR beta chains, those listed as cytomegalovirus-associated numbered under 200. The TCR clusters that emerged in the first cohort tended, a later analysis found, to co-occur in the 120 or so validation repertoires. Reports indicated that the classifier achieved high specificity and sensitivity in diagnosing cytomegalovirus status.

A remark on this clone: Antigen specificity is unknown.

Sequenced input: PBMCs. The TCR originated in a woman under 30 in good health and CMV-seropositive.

CDR3: CASSLSRILAGAPAYEQYF. The CDR3 coding sequence is TGTGCCAGCAGTTTATCGCGTATCCTAGCGGGAGCCCCCGCCTACGAGCAGTACTTC. This sequence joins TRBV27 and TRBJ2-7; 10 bases map to TRBD2. V shed 0 bases and J 2 bases; nucleotides not matched to a gene: 13. This CDR3 is 19 amino acids long. Per the germline V gene, CDR1 is MNHEY and CDR2 is SMNVEV (reference sequence).